The TCR beta chain under discussion was sequenced for a study of T cell responses to AZD1222 COVID-19 vaccine. The study, taken as a whole, reports: Reports say nearly half of spike-specific TCRs go after unmutated variant regions. Repertoire sampling was restricted to post-peak T cell response timepoints. Recipients of AZD1222 seropositive at baseline numbered only 5 or 6. At 160-218 and 743-854, vaccine-associated CD4 TCRs were dominant, and they spanned spike.

Assay used: immunoSEQ multiplex PCR; TCRdb lists only in-frame clones, some missing. The top ten hold roughly 1.5% of the sample, which has about 120,000 clones, roughly nine tenths seen once. A remark on this clone: As yet, its antigen is unknown.

The V gene's germline CDR1 is SGDLS and CDR2 YYNGEE. V dropped 2 bases and J dropped 1 base, with 7 bases sitting between them. The CDR3 extends over 14 amino acids. The starting material was peripheral blood, obtained 28 days after the second AZD1222 dose. This chain joins TRBV9 and TRBJ2-1; no firm D call. The source of this sequence is an adult who received the AZD1222 COVID-19 vaccine. CDR3 in DNA: TGTGCCAGCAGCGTCGAGGTATCCTACAATGAGCAGTTCTTC. Its protein product is CASSVEVSYNEQFF.